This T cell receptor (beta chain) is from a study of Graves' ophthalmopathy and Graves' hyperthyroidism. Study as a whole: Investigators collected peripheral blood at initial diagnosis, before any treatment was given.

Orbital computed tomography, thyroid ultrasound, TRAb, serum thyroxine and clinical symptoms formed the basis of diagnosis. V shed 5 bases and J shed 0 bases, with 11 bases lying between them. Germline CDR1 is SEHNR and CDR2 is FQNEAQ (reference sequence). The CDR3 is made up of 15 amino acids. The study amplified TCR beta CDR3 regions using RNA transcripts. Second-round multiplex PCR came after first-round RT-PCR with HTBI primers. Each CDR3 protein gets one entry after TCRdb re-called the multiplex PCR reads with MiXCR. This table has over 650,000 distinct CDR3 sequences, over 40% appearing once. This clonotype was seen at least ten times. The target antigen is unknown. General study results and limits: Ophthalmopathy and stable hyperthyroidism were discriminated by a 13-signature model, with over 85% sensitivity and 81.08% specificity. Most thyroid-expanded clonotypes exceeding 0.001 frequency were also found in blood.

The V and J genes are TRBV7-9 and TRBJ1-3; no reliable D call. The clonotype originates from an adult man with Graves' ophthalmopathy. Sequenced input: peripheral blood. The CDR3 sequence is CASSHGRNSGNTIYF. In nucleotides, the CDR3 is TGTGCCAGCAGCCATGGGCGGAACTCTGGAAACACCATATATTTT.